The following is a T cell receptor beta chain sequence with its context. The target antigen is unknown. Clones were sequenced by immunoSEQ multiplex PCR, and TCRdb holds only the in-frame ones, with some missing. Among 150,000 to 160,000 clones listed, approximately 90% were seen once. The germline gives CDR1 GTSNPN, CDR2 SVGIG (reference sequence). The CDR3 length is 16 residues. J lost 7 bases, V lost 0 bases, and 8 bases had no gene match. These data originate in a study of T cell responses to AZD1222 COVID-19 vaccine. Study information: Doses given second, at about 4 or about 12 weeks, were pooled.

Points from the study as a whole: Reportedly, nearly half the spike-specific TCRs target unmutated variant regions. Baseline serostatus was positive in only a handful of AZD1222 recipients. Most donors were white British and more were female, and clonal diversity was possibly underestimated.

Sequencing used peripheral blood, obtained on day 0 of AZD1222 vaccination. The gene calls are TRBV30 and TRBJ2-1, with 11 bases fitting TRBD2. The source is an adult in good health. The CDR3 bases are TGTGCCTGGAGTGTACGGGCTAGCGGGAGGCGGAATGAGCAGTTCTTC. As protein: CAWSVRASGRRNEQFF.